The clone carrying this T cell receptor beta chain has only a few counts. CDR1 and CDR2 (germline): KGHSH, LQKENI. The CDR3 totals 13 residues. The germline V and J ends were trimmed by 4 bases and 1 base, with 7 bases remaining between them. TCRdb itself ran the RT-PCR reads through MiXCR, one entry per CDR3 protein. The sample yields about 200,000 distinct CDR3 sequences, roughly two fifths seen once. These data originate in a study of patients and donors after allogeneic stem cell transplantation. This clonotype originated in a human donor who was either an allogeneic HSCT recipient or a stem cell or donor lymphocyte infusion donor (not recorded which). It is not recorded whose cells these are; they may come from a transplant donor. This chain uses TRBV18 with TRBJ1-1, with TRBD1 as a possible D gene (5 bases). Sequencing was performed on blood, either unsorted or a sorted T cell fraction (not recorded which). In nucleotides, the CDR3 is TGTGCCAGCTCACAACAGGAGAACACTGAAGCTTTCTTT. Amino acid sequence: CASSQQENTEAFF.